This entry lists 22 T cell receptor beta chains sequenced from one sample in a study of T cells in Graves' hyperthyroidism and ophthalmopathy (dated 2019 in TCRdb). Library creation used multiplex PCR. Sequencing was performed on an Illumina HiSeq 2000. TCR beta CDR3 regions were amplified from RNA transcripts. For the first round of RT-PCR on the TCR CDR3, the HTBI primer set was used together with the Qiagen OneStep RT-PCR kit. TCRdb trimmed public reads at Q25 via fastp, called clones via MiXCR and kept in-frame beta chains. Rows with one shared CDR3 protein collapse into an entry with the most common genes and DNA. Within this sample are hundreds of thousands of distinct CDR3 sequences, with about 20% of them counted one time only. The ten largest clones take up 45% to 50% of the sample. The sample taken for sequencing was blood. The receptor set was obtained from a man in his forties or fifties with Graves' ophthalmopathy.

This chain connects TRBV7-6 to TRBJ1-6; D not certain. Germline V CDR1 and CDR2: SGHVS, FNYEAQ. The germline V and J ends were trimmed by 8 bases and 10 bases, with 15 bases remaining between them. The CDR3 runs to 13 residues. Here the CDR3 reads CASARQAQSPLHF. Here the CDR3 DNA reads TGTGCCAGCGCACGGCAGGCCCAATCACCCCTCCACTTT. Based on the CDR3 plus reference TRBV7-6 and TRBJ1-6, the full variable domain is GAGVSQSPRYKVTKRGQDVALRCDPISGHVSLYWYRQALGQGPEFLTYFNYEAQQDKSGLPNDRFSAERPEGSISTLTIQRTEQRDSAMYRCASARQAQSPLHFGNGTRLTVT.

With respect to this clonotype: One end of the junction varies from germline; a read error may be responsible. This chain connects TRBV5-6 to TRBJ1-5; D call uncertain. Germline CDR1 is SGHDT and CDR2 is YYEEEE. The CDR3 runs to 14 residues. The CDR3 bases are TGTGCCAGCAGCTTTACCCTGGAACCGGGCCCCACGTATTTT. This gives the protein CASSFTLEPGPTYF.

This clonotype was detected many times. The chain is built from TRBV20-1 and TRBJ1-5, with a weak D call TRBD1 (5 bases). V shed 3 bases and J shed 4 bases, with 7 bases lying between them. From germline, CDR1 is DFQATT and CDR2 SNEGSKA (reference sequence). The CDR3 is 12 amino acids. CDR3 loop: CSARGGNQPQHF. The CDR3 nucleotides read TGCAGTGCTAGGGGGGGTAATCAGCCCCAGCATTTT.

V gene TRBV24-1 combines with J gene TRBJ2-4, with 7 bases identical to TRBD2. Germline CDR1 and CDR2: KGHDR and SFDVKD. The length of the CDR3 is 14 residues. V dropped 3 bases and J dropped 12; count of bases not matched to a gene: 10. Here the CDR3 DNA reads TGTGCCACCAGTGATCCCAGCGGGACCCCTAGTCAGTACTTC. It is translated as CATSDPSGTPSQYF.

This clonotype is a singleton in its sample. This chain joins TRBV5-1 and TRBJ2-7; 11 nucleotides align to TRBD1. Germline values: CDR1 SGHRS, CDR2 YFSETQ. J was trimmed by 1 base and V by 5 bases; bases with no gene match: 5. The CDR3 extends over 15 amino acids. CDR3 residues: CASSYGQGASYEQYF. In DNA, the CDR3 is TGCGCCAGCAGTTACGGACAGGGGGCTTCCTACGAGCAGTACTTC.

This sequence joins TRBV3-1 and TRBJ2-5, with 11 bases that match TRBD2. CDR1 LGHDT and CDR2 YNNKEL come from the germline V gene (reference sequence). CDR3 length: 15 amino acids. The V segment lost 5 bases and the J segment 2 bases; nucleotides outside the gene matches: 4. The CDR3 DNA sequence: TGTGCCAGCAGCGGAGGGACTAGCGGACAAGAGACCCAGTACTTC. Protein product: CASSGGTSGQETQYF.

V usage is TRBV9 and J usage is TRBJ1-1; D possibly corresponds to TRBD1 (5 bases). The CDR3 spans 13 residues. The germline V and J ends were trimmed by 0 bases and 6 bases, with 9 bases remaining between them. Germline lookup yields CDR1 SGDLS and CDR2 YYNGEE. CDR3 amino acids: CASSVGQNPEAFF. CDR3 bases: TGTGCCAGCAGCGTAGGACAGAATCCTGAAGCTTTCTTT.

This clonotype was seen ten or more times. CDR3 sequence reads: CASSQGTGDYGYTF. CDR3 sequence (DNA): TGTGCCAGCTCACAGGGGACAGGGGACTATGGCTACACCTTC. The chain employs TRBV18 and TRBJ1-2; TRBD1 matches at 10 bases. The CDR3 consists of 14 residues. Trimming at V came to 4 bases and at J to 3 bases, leaving 2 bases not matched to a gene. Germline V lookup: CDR1 KGHSH, CDR2 LQKENI.

The chain is built from TRBV5-1 and TRBJ2-5; D is unclear. Trimming left V 0 bases short and J 3 bases short, with 12 bases between. This CDR3 has 15 residues. Germline-derived CDR1 and CDR2 are SGHRS and YFSETQ. This chain's CDR3 is CASSLVPLPEETQYF. In DNA form, the CDR3 reads TGCGCCAGCAGCTTGGTCCCCCTCCCGGAAGAGACCCAGTACTTC.

This clonotype was seen ten or more times. The chain carries TRBV7-3 and TRBJ2-6; D may be TRBD1 (5 bases). This CDR3 has 15 amino acids. Per the germline V gene, CDR1 is SGHTA and CDR2 is FQGTGA. Trimming took off 5 bases at V and 4 bases at J, with 12 bases between the two ends. The CDR3 DNA sequence: TGTGCCAGCAGCGGGCAGGGTCCAGGGGCCAACGTCCTGACTTTC. Translating gives CASSGQGPGANVLTF.

With respect to this clonotype: A much larger clone differs from this one at a single base, so this may be a read error. This chain uses TRBV3-1 with TRBJ2-3, with TRBD2 matching 8 bases. The CDR3 spans 16 residues. The germline CDR1 and CDR2 sequences are LGHDT and YNNKEL (reference sequence). The ends lost 1 base at V and 5 bases at J; junction bases unmatched: 8. CDR3 sequence reads: CASSQGRLAGIDTQYF. DNA for the CDR3: TGTGCCAGCAGCCAAGGTCGGCTAGCGGGCATAGATACGCAGTATTTT.

This clonotype came up many times. The chain combines TRBV6-1 with TRBJ1-6; D is ambiguous. Trimming cost V 3 bases and J 7 bases, with 13 bases left between them. The CDR3 is made up of 15 amino acids. Germline-derived CDR1 and CDR2 are MNHNS and SASEGT. The CDR3 region is CASSDEGARNSPLHF. CDR3 nucleotides: TGTGCCAGCAGTGACGAGGGCGCGAGAAATTCACCCCTCCACTTT.

The table lists this clonotype with many counts. The chain carries TRBV7-2 and TRBJ2-5, with 7 bases identical to TRBD2. This CDR3 is 14 amino acids long. The J segment lost 1 base and the V segment lost 6 bases, leaving 5 bases of the junction unmatched. Per germline, CDR1 SGHTA and CDR2 FQGNSA. The CDR3: CASRATSFQETQYF. The CDR3 DNA is TGTGCCAGCAGGGCGACTAGCTTCCAAGAGACCCAGTACTTC.

Note on this clonotype: One junction end does not reproduce the germline sequence, and a read error may be involved. The rearrangement joins TRBV7-7 to TRBJ2-5; 7 bases map to TRBD2. This CDR3 region has 17 residues. The germline V gene has CDR1 SSHAT and CDR2 FNYEAQ (reference sequence). DNA for the CDR3: TGTGCTAGCAGCTTATTATCGTCCGGGACTAAGGGAGAGACCCAGTACTTC. Translating it yields CASSLLSSGTKGETQYF.

This chain uses TRBV5-1 with TRBJ2-7; the D gene is possibly TRBD1 (6 bases). Germline values: CDR1 SGHRS, CDR2 YFSETQ. The CDR3 spans 14 residues. The V gene lost 2 bases and the J gene lost 6 bases, with 15 bases spanning the gap. The CDR3 region is CASSFRGDMAEQYF. The CDR3 DNA reads TGCGCCAGCAGCTTCAGGGGAGATATGGCCGAGCAGTACTTC.

This clonotype appeared many times. The J gene is TRBJ1-2, the V gene TRBV12-3 or TRBV12-4; 11 nucleotides match TRBD1. Germline trimming cut 7 bases from V and 8 bases from J; bases unmatched to any gene: 9. The CDR3 runs 14 residues. This CDR3 reads CASIQRGQGGGYTF. The CDR3, as DNA: TGTGCCAGCATCCAAAGGGGACAGGGGGGAGGCTACACCTTC.

This clonotype has ten or more counts. The rearrangement uses TRBV2 and TRBJ1-5; 7 bases line up with TRBD1. This CDR3 is built from 14 residues. V gave up 7 bases and J gave up 11 bases; unmatched junction bases: 14. CDR1 SNHLY and CDR2 FYNNEI come from the germline V gene. CDR3 sequence (DNA): TGTGCCAGCACAGGGCAGGGGGAAAACGTAGCCCAGCATTTT. It is translated as CASTGQGENVAQHF.

This clonotype was seen a few times. The rearrangement joins TRBV9 to TRBJ2-2, with D unresolved. The V end lost 4 bases, the J end lost 0 bases, and 13 bases lay between the germline ends. This CDR3 is 16 amino acids long. The germline CDR1 and CDR2 sequences are SGDLS and YYNGEE. CDR3 nucleotides: TGTGCCAGCAGCCGTGGGCACCCTGCGAACACCGGGGAGCTGTTTTTT. Its translation is CASSRGHPANTGELFF.

This clonotype was found many times. This chain connects TRBV18 to TRBJ2-3; 9 positions agree with TRBD1. The CDR3 totals 16 residues. CDR1 is KGHSH, CDR2 LQKENI, per germline. The junction had 12 bases not matched to a gene; V was cut back by 6 bases and J by 5 bases. This CDR3 is CASSLSPGQGGDTQYF. The CDR3 region has the DNA TGTGCCAGCTCGCTATCCCCGGGACAGGGAGGAGATACGCAGTATTTT.

Ten or more counts support this clonotype. The chain carries TRBV2 and TRBJ2-7, with D maybe TRBD2 (6 bases). The CDR3 totals 15 residues. V lost 2 bases and J lost 1, with 12 bases in between. Looked up from germline, CDR1 is SNHLY and CDR2 is FYNNEI. Here the CDR3 reads CASSEFGEDSYEQYF. In DNA, the CDR3 is TGTGCCAGCAGTGAATTTGGGGAGGATTCCTACGAGCAGTACTTC.

In its sample, this clonotype was seen many times. The chain couples TRBV7-9 to TRBJ2-3; 11 bases fit TRBD2. The CDR3 is 16 amino acids. V lost 5 bases and J lost 10; bases outside the gene matches: 14. CDR1 and CDR2 from the germline V gene are SEHNR and FQNEAQ (reference sequence). DNA for the CDR3: TGTGCCAGCAGCCTAAAGACTAGCGGGACCTCAGTGGCGCAGTATTTT. This encodes CASSLKTSGTSVAQYF. The entire variable domain, with the rest obtained from reference TRBV7-9 and TRBJ2-3, is as follows: DTGVSQNPRHKITKRGQNVTFRCDPISEHNRLYWYRQTLGQGPEFLTYFQNEAQLEKSRLLSDRFSAERPKGSFSTLEIQRTEQGDSAMYLCASSLKTSGTSVAQYFGPGTRLTVL.

V usage is TRBV5-1 and J usage is TRBJ2-5, with TRBD2 matching 11 bases. After removal of 2 bases from V and 7 bases from J, the junction contained 4 bases not matched to a gene. Germline CDR1 is SGHRS and CDR2 is YFSETQ. The CDR3 has 14 residues. This CDR3 reads CASSLLAGEGTQYF. The CDR3 DNA follows: TGCGCCAGCAGCTTACTAGCGGGAGAGGGGACCCAGTACTTC.